The 21 T cell receptor beta chains below all came from one sample that was sequenced in a study of early T cells in non-severe SARS-CoV-2 infection. TCRdb reanalysed the 5' RACE reads using MiXCR and keeps one entry per CDR3 protein. The profile shows about 22,000 distinct CDR3 sequences, 3.5% to 4.5% of them singletons. Sequencing used whole blood. The receptors shown here come from an adult who was a healthcare worker with PCR-confirmed SARS-CoV-2 infection or an uninfected control (not recorded which).

This clonotype was recorded many times. The J gene is TRBJ1-3, the V gene TRBV11-2; possibly TRBD1 for D (5 bases). Trimming took 1 base from V and 0 from J, leaving 13 bases between them. This CDR3 has 17 residues. Germline lookup yields CDR1 SGHAT and CDR2 FQNNGV. The CDR3 is CASSLVRDRLSGNTIYF. DNA for the CDR3: TGTGCCAGCAGCTTAGTAAGGGACCGACTCTCTGGAAACACCATATATTTT. The full variable domain, its missing parts supplied by reference TRBV11-2 and TRBJ1-3, is EAGVAQSPRYKIIEKRQSVAFWCNPISGHATLYWYQQILGQGPKLLIQFQNNGVVDDSQLPKDRFSAERLKGVDSTLKIQPAKLEDSAVYLCASSLVRDRLSGNTIYFGEGSWLTVV.

This clonotype was seen at least ten times. This chain links TRBV6-6 with TRBJ1-4; D might be TRBD1 (5 bases). This CDR3 contains 15 residues. With 5 bases removed from V and 6 bases from J, the gap between germline ends came to 16 bases. From germline, CDR1 is MNHNY and CDR2 SVGAGI (reference sequence). DNA of the CDR3: TGTGCCAGCAGTAGTAAGAGGGGCAGGGATGAAAAACTGTTTTTT. This sequence encodes CASSSKRGRDEKLFF.

This clonotype was observed a handful of times. CDR3: CASSTLAGGTYEQYF. CDR3 nucleotides: TGTGCCAGTAGTACTCTAGCGGGAGGAACCTACGAGCAGTACTTC. This chain links TRBV19 with TRBJ2-7; 11 bases are shared with TRBD2. The CDR3 runs to 15 residues. Germline V gene data show CDR1 as LNHDA and CDR2 as SQIVND (reference sequence). The trim removed 4 bases at V and 2 bases at J, leaving 4 bases unmatched.

This clonotype was detected a few times. The chain is built from TRBV6-6 and TRBJ2-7, with TRBD1 identical over 9 bases. This CDR3 has 16 residues. J lost 4 bases, V lost 5 bases, and 12 bases had no gene match. Germline CDR1 and CDR2: MNHNY and SVGAGI (reference sequence). The chain's CDR3 is CASSTGTGIVAYEQYF. The DNA of the CDR3 is TGTGCCAGCAGTACCGGGACAGGGATAGTGGCGTACGAGCAGTACTTC.

The chain recombines TRBV12-3 or TRBV12-4 with TRBJ2-2, with D perhaps TRBD1 or TRBD2 (5 bases each). This CDR3 has 14 amino acids. V lost 9 bases to trimming and J lost 5 bases, with 16 bases between them. The CDR3 nucleotides read TGTGCCAGTATACGGGGCAGTGGAACCGGGGAGCTGTTTTTT. Translating it yields CASIRGSGTGELFF.

The sample holds many counts of this clonotype. V and J are TRBV7-6 and TRBJ2-3, with 9 bases identical to TRBD2. The germline V gene encodes CDR1 SGHVS and CDR2 FNYEAQ. The CDR3 is 15 amino acids. J was trimmed by 11 bases and V by 1 base; bases with no gene match: 10. In nucleotides, the CDR3 is TGTGCCAGCAGCTTAGGCGGGGGGGCCTTTCACGTGCAGTATTTT. Its translation is CASSLGGGAFHVQYF.

This clonotype ranks as medium-sized. The rearrangement joins TRBV7-6 to TRBJ2-7, with TRBD1 matching 8 bases. V shed 1 base, J shed 0 bases, and the junction held 8 bases outside the gene matches. CDR1 and CDR2 from the germline V gene are SGHVS and FNYEAQ. There are 17 residues in the CDR3. CDR3 sequence reads: CASSLGVGQGSSYEQYF. Written as DNA, the CDR3 is TGTGCCAGCAGCTTAGGGGTCGGACAGGGTTCCTCCTACGAGCAGTACTTC.

This clonotype has only a few counts. The CDR3 region is CSATRGGASNEQFF. The DNA for the CDR3 is TGCAGTGCTACGCGAGGGGGGGCCTCTAATGAGCAGTTCTTC. J is TRBJ2-1 and V is TRBV20-1; tentatively, D is TRBD2 (7 bases). Trimming left V 4 bases short and J 7 bases short, with 17 bases between. The CDR3 consists of 14 residues. Germline V gene sequence: CDR1 DFQATT, CDR2 SNEGSKA (reference sequence).

This clonotype was seen many times. V and J are TRBV6-1 and TRBJ2-1, with D maybe TRBD2 (6 bases). The CDR3 consists of 13 residues. V gave up 6 bases and J gave up 4 bases, with 10 bases separating them. Germline V gene sequence: CDR1 MNHNS, CDR2 SASEGT. The CDR3 region has the DNA TGTGCCAGCAGCTGGGGACTTTACAATGAGCAGTTCTTC. Encoded protein: CASSWGLYNEQFF.

This clonotype was counted many times. The genes are TRBV6-1 and TRBJ2-1; D not certain. The germline gives CDR1 MNHNS, CDR2 SASEGT. The CDR3 contains 13 residues. V lost 2 bases, J lost 8 bases, and 10 bases lay in between. CDR3 sequence: CASSEPRYDEQFF. CDR3 in DNA: TGTGCCAGCAGTGAACCTAGGTACGATGAGCAGTTCTTC.

This clonotype was recorded at least ten times. The V and J genes are TRBV28 and TRBJ2-3; D remains ambiguous. Germline V CDR1 and CDR2: MDHEN, SYDVKM. This CDR3 is built from 14 residues. Trimming stripped 6 bases from V and 2 bases from J, with 12 bases between. The CDR3 nucleotides are TGTGCCAGCAGATGGGCGGCCTCCACAGATACGCAGTATTTT. Translation gives CASRWAASTDTQYF.

This clonotype came up many times. The chain is built from TRBV5-4 and TRBJ1-6; D gene ambiguous. The germline CDR1 and CDR2 sequences are SGHNT and YYREEE (reference sequence). This CDR3 is 14 amino acids long. Between the trimmed V and J ends, which lost 4 bases and 7 bases, there was a span of 12 bases. The CDR3 here is CASSHRAQNSPLHF. DNA of the CDR3: TGTGCCAGCAGCCACCGGGCCCAAAATTCACCCCTCCACTTT.

This clonotype was observed many times. The chain carries TRBV11-1 and TRBJ2-1; 7 bases agree with TRBD2. CDR3 size: 15 residues. Germline trimming cut 5 bases from V and 9 bases from J; bases unmatched to any gene: 13. Germline loops: CDR1 SGHAT, CDR2 FQDESV (reference sequence). CDR3 sequence reads: CASSRVSGRAPEQFF. The CDR3 DNA reads TGTGCCAGCAGCCGGGTCTCGGGGAGGGCCCCTGAGCAGTTCTTC.

By its share, this clonotype is medium-sized (0.01 to 0.1%). This chain joins TRBV29-1 and TRBJ1-1, with D hard to call. V lost 4 bases and J lost 1, with 13 bases in between. Germline V gene data show CDR1 as SQVTM and CDR2 as ANQGSEA. The CDR3 extends over 14 amino acids. For the CDR3, the DNA is TGCAGCGTTGGACTTGGCAGCACGAACACTGAAGCTTTCTTT. It is translated as CSVGLGSTNTEAFF.

This clonotype is medium-sized. The rearrangement uses TRBV19 and TRBJ1-5, with TRBD1 as a possible D gene (5 bases). Germline V CDR1 and CDR2: LNHDA, SQIVND (reference sequence). This CDR3 is built from 13 residues. With 6 bases removed from V and 3 bases from J, the gap between germline ends came to 9 bases. This CDR3 is CASRGEFNQPQHF. CDR3 nucleotide sequence: TGTGCCAGTAGGGGGGAATTCAATCAGCCCCAGCATTTT.

This clonotype was counted at least ten times. The V gene is TRBV12-5, the J gene TRBJ1-1; the D is unclear. Germline-derived CDR1 and CDR2 are LGHNT and FRNRAP. Trimming shortened V by 6 bases and J by 3 bases, and 8 bases separated the two germline ends. This CDR3 has 12 amino acids. CDR3 in amino acids: CASGRGDTEAFF. CDR3 DNA: TGTGCTAGTGGCCGAGGTGACACTGAAGCTTTCTTT. Variable domain in full (rest from reference TRBV12-5 and TRBJ1-1): DARVTQTPRHKVTEMGQEVTMRCQPILGHNTVFWYRQTMMQGLELLAYFRNRAPLDDSGMPKDRFSAEMPDATLATLKIQPSEPRDSAVYFCASGRGDTEAFFGQGTRLTVV.

Within the sample, this clonotype is medium-sized. The CDR3 here is CSANPTGPTYEQYF. The CDR3, as DNA: TGCAGTGCTAACCCGACAGGTCCGACCTACGAGCAGTACTTC. This sequence joins TRBV20-1 and TRBJ2-7; D perhaps matches TRBD1 (6 bases). Germline CDR1 is DFQATT and CDR2 is SNEGSKA (reference sequence). V was cut by 4 bases and J by 2 bases, with 15 bases left in between. This CDR3 is 14 amino acids long.

This clonotype was seen a few times. CDR3 sequence (DNA): TGTGCCAGCAGCTTATTAGCTCTAGAGCCCGGGGAGCTGTTTTTT. It specifies CASSLLALEPGELFF. The chain is built from TRBV7-2 and TRBJ2-2; D call uncertain. CDR3 size: 15 residues. Germline V gives CDR1 SGHTA, CDR2 FQGNSA. Between the trimmed V and J ends, which lost 2 bases and 6 bases, there was a span of 13 bases.

This clonotype was counted a few times. The V gene is TRBV6-2 or TRBV6-3, the J gene TRBJ2-7; D remains unclear. From germline, CDR1 is MNHEY and CDR2 SVGEGT. The CDR3 is 15 residues long. Trimming took off 5 bases at V and 7 bases at J, with 21 bases between the two ends. Here the CDR3 reads CASSEFVEGKKEQYF. The CDR3 nucleotides are TGTGCCAGCAGTGAATTTGTTGAAGGCAAGAAGGAGCAGTACTTC.

The rearrangement joins TRBV7-2 to TRBJ2-3, with 7 positions matching TRBD2. Germline CDR1 and CDR2: SGHTA and FQGNSA. The CDR3 totals 20 residues. The V gene end was trimmed by 5 bases and the J gene end by 0 bases; junction bases not matched to a gene: 20. The CDR3 DNA sequence: TGTGCCAGCAGCCCTCACCCACAGGCGCGCAGACTAGCTAGCACAGATACGCAGTATTTT. The encoded protein is CASSPHPQARRLASTDTQYF.

This clonotype is classed as medium-sized. The chain combines TRBV18 with TRBJ1-1; D gene uncertain. CDR3 length: 13 residues. Germline lookup yields CDR1 KGHSH and CDR2 LQKENI. With 3 bases removed from V and 2 bases from J, the gap between germline ends came to 7 bases. The CDR3 loop reads CASSPGLNTEAFF. Written as DNA, the CDR3 is TGTGCCAGCTCACCTGGCCTTAACACTGAAGCTTTCTTT.